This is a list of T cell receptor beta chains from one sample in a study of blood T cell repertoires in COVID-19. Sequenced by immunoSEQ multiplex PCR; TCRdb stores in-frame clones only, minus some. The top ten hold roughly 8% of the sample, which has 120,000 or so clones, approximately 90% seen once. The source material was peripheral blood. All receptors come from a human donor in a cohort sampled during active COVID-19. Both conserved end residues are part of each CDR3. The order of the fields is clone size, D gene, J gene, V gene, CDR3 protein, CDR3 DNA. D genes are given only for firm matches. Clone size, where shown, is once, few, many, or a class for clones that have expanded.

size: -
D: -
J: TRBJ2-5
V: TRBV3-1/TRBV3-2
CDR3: CASSQDGQTQYF
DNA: TGTGCCAGCAGCCAAGATGGGCAGACCCAGTACTTC

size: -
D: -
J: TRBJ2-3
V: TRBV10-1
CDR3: CASSESALRGKYF
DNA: TGCGCCAGCAGTGAGTCCGCTCTACGGGGGAAGTATTTT

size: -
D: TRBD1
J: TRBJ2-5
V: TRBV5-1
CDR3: CASSLAVDRPAKTQYF
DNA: TGCGCCAGCAGCTTGGCCGTGGACAGGCCGGCGAAGACCCAGTACTTC

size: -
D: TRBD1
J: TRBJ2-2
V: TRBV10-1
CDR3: CARPSQGAPNTGELFF
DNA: TGCGCCCGCCCTAGTCAGGGGGCTCCGAACACCGGGGAGCTGTTTTTT

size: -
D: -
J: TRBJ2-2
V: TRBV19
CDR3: CASRTGIFTGELFF
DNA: TGTGCCAGTAGGACCGGGATCTTCACCGGGGAGCTGTTTTTT

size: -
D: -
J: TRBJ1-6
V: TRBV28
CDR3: CASSLYRQIGSPLHF
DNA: TGTGCCAGCAGTTTATACAGACAAATCGGTTCACCCCTCCACTTT

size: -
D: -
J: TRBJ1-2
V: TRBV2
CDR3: CASTARDKKVNGYTF
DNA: TGTGCCAGCACGGCCCGAGACAAAAAAGTGAATGGCTACACCTTC

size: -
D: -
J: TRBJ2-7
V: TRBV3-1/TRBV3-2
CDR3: CASSRGTPTYEQYF
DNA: TGTGCCAGCAGCCGAGGGACACCTACCTACGAGCAGTACTTC

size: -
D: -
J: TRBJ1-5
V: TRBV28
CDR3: CASSPRLYSNQPQHF
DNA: TGTGCCAGCAGTCCCCGTTTATATAGCAATCAGCCCCAGCATTTT

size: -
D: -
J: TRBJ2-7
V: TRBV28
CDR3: CASSFPNGESYEQYF
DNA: TGTGCCAGCAGTTTCCCCAACGGGGAATCCTACGAGCAGTACTTC

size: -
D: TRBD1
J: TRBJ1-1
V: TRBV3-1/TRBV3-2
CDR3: CASSQGSDRANTEAFF
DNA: TGTGCCAGCAGCCAAGGCTCAGACAGGGCCAACACTGAAGCTTTCTTT

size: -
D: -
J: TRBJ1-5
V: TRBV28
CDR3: CASTKRREQLGNQPQHF
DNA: TGTGCCAGCACCAAAAGGAGGGAACAGTTGGGCAATCAGCCCCAGCATTTT

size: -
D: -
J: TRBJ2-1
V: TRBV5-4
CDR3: CASSSYNEQFF
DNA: TGTGCCAGCAGCTCTTACAATGAGCAGTTCTTC

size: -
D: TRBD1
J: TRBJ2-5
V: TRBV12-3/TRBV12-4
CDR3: CASSIGGKTQYF
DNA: TGTGCCAGCAGTATAGGGGGCAAGACCCAGTACTTC

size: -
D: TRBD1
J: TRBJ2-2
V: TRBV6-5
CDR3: CASSYSPGGDTGELFF
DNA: TGTGCCAGCAGTTACTCCCCAGGGGGAGACACCGGGGAGCTGTTTTTT

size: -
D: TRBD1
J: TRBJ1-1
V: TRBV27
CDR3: CASSPFMNRGNTEAFF
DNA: TGTGCCAGCAGTCCGTTTATGAACAGGGGGAACACTGAAGCTTTCTTT

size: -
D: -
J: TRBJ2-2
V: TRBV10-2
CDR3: CASSVLGAGNTGELFF
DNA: TGCGCCAGCAGTGTCCTAGGGGCCGGGAACACCGGGGAGCTGTTTTTT

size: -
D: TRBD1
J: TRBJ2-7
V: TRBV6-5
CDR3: CASSYGTGSPYEQYF
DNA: TGTGCCAGCAGTTACGGGACAGGGAGTCCCTACGAGCAGTACTTC

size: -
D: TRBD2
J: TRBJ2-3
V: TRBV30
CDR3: CAWSVWRTSGIGDTQYF
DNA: TGTGCCTGGAGTGTATGGCGGACTAGCGGTATTGGAGATACGCAGTATTTT

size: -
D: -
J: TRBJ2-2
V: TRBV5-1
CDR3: CASSQNTGELFF
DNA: TGCGCCAGCAGCCAGAACACCGGGGAGCTGTTTTTT

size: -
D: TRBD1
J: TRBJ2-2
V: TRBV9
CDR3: CASSPTGAGELFF
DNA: TGTGCCAGCAGCCCTACAGGGGCCGGGGAGCTGTTTTTT

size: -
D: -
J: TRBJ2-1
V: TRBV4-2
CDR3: CASSRRGSPQFF
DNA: TGTGCCAGCAGCCGAAGGGGGAGCCCGCAGTTCTTC

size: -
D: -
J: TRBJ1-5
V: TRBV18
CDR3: CASSLSLRGGDQPQHF
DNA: TGTGCCAGCTCGCTTTCGCTCCGGGGTGGAGATCAGCCCCAGCATTTT

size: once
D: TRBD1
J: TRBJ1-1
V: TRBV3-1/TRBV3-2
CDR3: CASSQVSRQGEAFF
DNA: TGTGCCAGCAGCCAAGTATCCCGACAGGGGGAAGCTTTCTTT

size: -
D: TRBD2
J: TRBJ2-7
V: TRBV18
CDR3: CASSPKTSGGEQYF
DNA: TGTGCCAGCTCACCCAAGACTAGCGGGGGTGAGCAGTACTTC

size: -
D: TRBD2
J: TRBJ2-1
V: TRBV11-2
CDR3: CASSLAYTAGNEQFF
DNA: TGTGCCAGCAGCTTAGCTTACACAGCGGGGAATGAGCAGTTCTTC

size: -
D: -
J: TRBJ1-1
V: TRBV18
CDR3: CASSTGAGNTEAFF
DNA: TGTGCCAGCTCAACTGGGGCGGGAAACACTGAAGCTTTCTTT

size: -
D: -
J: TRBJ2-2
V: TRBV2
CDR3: CASSRDTGELFF
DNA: TGTGCCAGCAGCAGGGACACCGGGGAGCTGTTTTTT

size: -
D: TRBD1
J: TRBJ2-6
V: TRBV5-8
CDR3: CASSRDRGGGRANVLTF
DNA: TGTGCCAGCAGCCGAGACAGGGGCGGAGGTCGGGCCAACGTCCTGACTTTC

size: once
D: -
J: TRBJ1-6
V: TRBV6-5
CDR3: CASSRPGKLDSPLHF
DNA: TGTGCCAGCAGCCGTCCCGGGAAACTGGATTCACCCCTCCACTTT